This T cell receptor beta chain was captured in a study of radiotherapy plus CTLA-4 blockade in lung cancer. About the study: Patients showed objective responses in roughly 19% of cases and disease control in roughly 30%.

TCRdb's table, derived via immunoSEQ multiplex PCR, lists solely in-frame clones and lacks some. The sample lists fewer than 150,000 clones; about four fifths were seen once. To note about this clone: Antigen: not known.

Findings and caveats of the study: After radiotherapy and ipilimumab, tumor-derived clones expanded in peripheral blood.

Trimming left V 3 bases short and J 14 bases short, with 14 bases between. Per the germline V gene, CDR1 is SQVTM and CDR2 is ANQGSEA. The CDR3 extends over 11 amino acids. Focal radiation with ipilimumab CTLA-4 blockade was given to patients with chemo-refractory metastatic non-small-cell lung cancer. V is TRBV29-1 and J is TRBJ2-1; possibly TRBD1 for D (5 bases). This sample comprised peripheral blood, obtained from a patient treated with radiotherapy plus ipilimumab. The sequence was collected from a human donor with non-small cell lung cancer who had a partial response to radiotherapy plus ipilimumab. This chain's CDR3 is CSVEGQGGEFF. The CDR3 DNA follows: TGCAGCGTTGAGGGGCAGGGCGGTGAGTTCTTC.